This T cell receptor beta chain is from a study of T cell responses to AZD1222 COVID-19 vaccine. Study-wide points: Across spike, vaccine-associated CD4 TCRs were found, dominant at 160-218 and 743-854. Repertoire sampling was restricted to post-peak T cell response timepoints.

V lost 2 bases to trimming and J lost 0 bases, with 20 bases between them. This CDR3 is 18 amino acids long. The germline gives CDR1 MGHRA, CDR2 YSYEKL. Clones were sequenced by immunoSEQ multiplex PCR, and TCRdb holds only the in-frame ones, with some missing. Of 13,000 or so clones in the sample, less than 85% are singletons; the top ten hold around 39%. About this clone itself: The antigen is not known.

The clonotype was recovered from an adult who received the AZD1222 COVID-19 vaccine. The material was peripheral blood, obtained 28 days after the second AZD1222 dose. This chain connects TRBV4-1 to TRBJ2-7, with D perhaps TRBD1 (6 bases). CDR3 sequence: CASSQPRTGTSNSYEQYF. DNA of the CDR3: TGCGCCAGCAGCCAACCCAGAACCGGGACATCAAACTCCTACGAGCAGTACTTC.